The 13 T cell receptor beta chains below come from one sample, sequenced in a study of graft-versus-host responses after intestinal transplantation. Clones were sequenced by immunoSEQ multiplex PCR, and TCRdb holds only the in-frame ones, with some missing. The repertoire includes under 90,000 clones, approximately 89% of them detected once, and approximately 0.3% sits in the top ten. These receptors lack a known antigen. The sequencing used unstimulated CD4+ T cells sorted from spleen or lymph node cells, collected before transplant. These receptors were taken from a human donor who was the organ donor for an intestinal transplant.

The chain carries TRBV2 and TRBJ1-4; 9 positions agree with TRBD1. Unmatched junction bases numbered 10, after V lost 9 bases and J lost 5 bases. This CDR3 spans 15 amino acids. Germline-derived CDR1 and CDR2 are SNHLY and FYNNEI. The CDR3 loop is CARLPTGGGNEKLFF. Written as DNA, the CDR3 is TGTGCCAGACTACCGACAGGGGGGGGAAATGAAAAACTGTTTTTT.

In this sample, this clone turned up once. V is TRBV27 and J is TRBJ2-5, with a weak D call TRBD2 (5 bases). Germline loops: CDR1 MNHEY, CDR2 SMNVEV (reference sequence). The CDR3 loop spans 14 amino acids. Trimming took 8 bases from V and 7 from J, leaving 20 bases between them. Here the CDR3 DNA reads TGTGCCAGCCGTCTAACTAGGGTTGAAGGGACCCAGTACTTC. This gives the protein CASRLTRVEGTQYF.

The CDR3 DNA reads TGTGCCAGCACTCACGGGTCCGCCTCCTACAATGAGCAGTTCTTC. Amino acids: CASTHGSASYNEQFF. The J gene is TRBJ2-1, the V gene TRBV7-9; D ambiguous. CDR3 length: 15 amino acids. The V and J ends lost 7 bases and 0 bases respectively, with 13 bases between them. CDR1 is SEHNR and CDR2 is FQNEAQ in the germline V gene (reference sequence).

V and J are TRBV28 and TRBJ1-1; 8 positions match TRBD1. J was trimmed by 7 bases and V by 3 bases; bases with no gene match: 10. CDR3 length: 15 amino acids. Germline V lookup: CDR1 MDHEN, CDR2 SYDVKM. This chain's CDR3 is CASSLVTGGKVEAFF. CDR3 nucleotide sequence: TGTGCCAGCAGTTTGGTTACAGGGGGTAAAGTTGAAGCTTTCTTT.

The J gene is TRBJ1-1, the V gene TRBV7-3, with 8 bases aligning to TRBD1. Germline V CDR1 and CDR2: SGHTA, FQGTGA. V gave up 4 bases and J gave up 5 bases; unmatched junction bases: 9. The CDR3 consists of 15 residues. The CDR3 is CASSSPDRAGTEAFF. The CDR3 nucleotides are TGTGCCAGCAGCTCCCCGGACAGGGCGGGAACTGAAGCTTTCTTT.

The rearrangement joins TRBV5-1 to TRBJ2-3; TRBD2 matches 10 bases. Unmatched junction bases numbered 8, after V lost 0 bases and J lost 4 bases. Per the germline V gene, CDR1 is SGHRS and CDR2 is YFSETQ. This CDR3 spans 17 amino acids. CDR3 region: CASSLVVAGGHADTQYF. The CDR3 DNA reads as TGCGCCAGCAGCTTGGTAGTAGCGGGGGGCCACGCAGATACGCAGTATTTT.

This sequence joins TRBV6-1 and TRBJ1-5; tentative D call: TRBD1 (5 bases). The germline V and J ends were trimmed by 1 base and 2 bases, with 9 bases remaining between them. Germline lookup yields CDR1 MNHNS and CDR2 SASEGT. This CDR3 contains 15 residues. As DNA, the CDR3 is TGTGCCAGCAGTGAAGGTTGGGGCGGCAATCAGCCCCAGCATTTT. Its translation: CASSEGWGGNQPQHF.

This clone appeared once. The rearrangement links TRBV7-9 to TRBJ2-5; 11 bases agree with TRBD2. Germline lookup yields CDR1 SEHNR and CDR2 FQNEAQ (reference sequence). The CDR3 runs to 15 residues. V lost 3 bases, J lost 7 bases, and 7 bases stayed unmatched. In nucleotides, the CDR3 is TGTGCCAGCAGCTTTTCGACTAGCGGGGTAGGGACCCAGTACTTC. Residues: CASSFSTSGVGTQYF. The whole variable domain, filled in from reference TRBV7-9 and TRBJ2-5, reads DTGVSQNPRHKITKRGQNVTFRCDPISEHNRLYWYRQTLGQGPEFLTYFQNEAQLEKSRLLSDRFSAERPKGSFSTLEIQRTEQGDSAMYLCASSFSTSGVGTQYFGPGTRLLVL.

This chain uses TRBV11-1 with TRBJ2-3, with 9 bases that match TRBD2. The CDR3 runs to 17 residues. Per the germline V gene, CDR1 is SGHAT and CDR2 is FQDESV (reference sequence). V gave up 3 bases and J gave up 2 bases; unmatched junction bases: 9. CDR3 loop: CASSLVFASGNTDTQYF. The CDR3 DNA reads TGTGCCAGCAGCTTGGTTTTTGCTAGCGGGAACACAGATACGCAGTATTTT.

The J gene is TRBJ2-3, the V gene TRBV10-2, with D unresolved. Per the germline V gene, CDR1 is WSHSY and CDR2 is SAAADI. V dropped 3 bases and J dropped 0 bases, with 7 bases sitting between them. This CDR3 is built from 14 residues. The CDR3 reads CASSDLSSTDTQYF. As DNA, the CDR3 is TGCGCCAGCAGTGATCTTTCTAGCACAGATACGCAGTATTTT.

The V call is TRBV6-1, the J call TRBJ1-1; D unresolved. The germline gives CDR1 MNHNS, CDR2 SASEGT. The CDR3 loop spans 11 amino acids. Trimming cost V 6 bases and J 1 base, with 3 bases left between them. CDR3 in amino acids: CASSGNTEAFF. As DNA, the CDR3 is TGTGCCAGCAGCGGGAACACTGAAGCTTTCTTT.

The chain carries TRBV4-1 and TRBJ2-7; 9 bases are shared with TRBD2. The CDR3 contains 15 residues. CDR1 is MGHRA, CDR2 YSYEKL, per germline. V lost 4 bases, J lost 3 bases, and 7 bases stayed unmatched. The CDR3 DNA is TGCGCCAGCAGCCTTGCCAGCGGGGGGTTCTACGAGCAGTACTTC. This encodes CASSLASGGFYEQYF.

The gene calls are TRBV15 and TRBJ2-1; 9 nucleotides agree with TRBD2. Germline V gives CDR1 LNHNV, CDR2 YYDKDF (reference sequence). V shed 3 bases and J 7 bases; nucleotides not matched to a gene: 4. The CDR3 totals 14 residues. The CDR3 region has the DNA TGTGCCACCAGCAGCGGACTAGCGCTGAATGAGCAGTTCTTC. It yields the protein CATSSGLALNEQFF. Supplemented by reference TRBV15 and TRBJ2-1, the full variable domain reads DAMVIQNPRYQVTQFGKPVTLSCSQTLNHNVMYWYQQKSSQAPKLLFHYYDKDFNNEADTPDNFQSRRPNTSFCFLDIRSPGLGDTAMYLCATSSGLALNEQFFGPGTRLTVL.